The rows below give T cell receptor beta chains drawn from one sample of a study of blood T cell repertoires in COVID-19. The data were produced by immunoSEQ multiplex PCR, yet TCRdb's version contains in-frame clones alone and is incomplete. The sample has 90,000 to 150,000 clones; 70% to 90% are singletons. Sequenced material: peripheral blood. These receptors were obtained from a man aged 70-80 years who had recovered from COVID-19. Each CDR3 is given without its conserved first and last residue.

v_call cdr3_aa
TRBV27 ASSPLFPGQRAQNTQY
TRBV3-1/TRBV3-2 ASSRAGRSYEQY
TRBV12-3/TRBV12-4 ASGNRVAYEQY
TRBV28 ASSLLFAGRSSNQPQH
TRBV10-1 ASSDWEGTDTQY
TRBV28 ASITGGTVTEAF
TRBV10-3 AISRTSGSDETQY
TRBV6-1 ASSATLAGGTDTQY
TRBV5-1 ASKGQNNEKLF
TRBV7-6 ASSLIQGNTEAF
TRBV5-6 ASSSGQGVTNGYT
TRBV10-3 AISESMDRDEQY
TRBV5-8 ASSLGYSGTDTQY
TRBV6-5 ATQSTDTQY
TRBV6-2/TRBV6-3 ASSSTTGANTGELF
TRBV5-1 ASSLEANYGYT
TRBV15 ATSRRGDRGRDGYT
TRBV24-1 ATSASKRGGEETQY
TRBV6-5 ATGLAGAGELF
TRBV5-1 ASSLWAFQTGNSPLH
TRBV24-1 ATSDQAGEETQY
TRBV7-3 ASSLLNTDTQY
TRBV7-2 ASRRTGSVSYEQY
TRBV19 ASSMAQDNEKLF
TRBV4-1 ASSQELATKNIQY
TRBV18 ASSTTGGSSYEQY
TRBV2 ASTTYPSGNTIY
TRBV10-3 ASSTQGNEQF
TRBV7-8 ASSSPTTGDTGELF
TRBV18 ASSPPSVSNYGYT
TRBV27 ASSFGGRETQY
TRBV14 ASSPGLASSYEQY
TRBV19 ASSVDGELWKEGYT
TRBV18 ASSRTGTRPTEKLF
TRBV6-5 ASSYRQNNSPLH
TRBV5-1 ASSLGLAGVYNEQF
TRBV5-1 ASSLYGRGDTEAF
TRBV6-1 ASRRQDFSNQPQH
TRBV30 AWSVGEGHLF
TRBV28 ASSLKAGFNSPLH
TRBV19 ASTPRTGNSYEQY
TRBV28 ASSVTLPGQRSGNTIY
TRBV6-5 ASSRNRGIDGYT
TRBV5-6 ASSKRSRDRNYEQY
TRBV19 ASTTVGARNQPQH
TRBV6-2/TRBV6-3 ASSYPGQYNSPLH
TRBV29-1 SVGWSAYEQY
TRBV11-2 ASSSTLAPQETQY
TRBV3-1/TRBV3-2 ASSQAAEAF
TRBV13 ASSLKSSYEQY
TRBV5-1 ASSLAGGTDTQY
TRBV19 ASTTRGETNEKLF
TRBV7-3 ASSLTRAHETQY
TRBV6-2/TRBV6-3 ASSYLAPYTDTQY
TRBV5-1 ASSLETGGARWNTEAF
TRBV20-1 SARVAYGYT
TRBV18 ASSGGAYSYNEQF
TRBV5-8 ASIRDLTYNEQF